This is a list of T cell receptor beta chains from one sample in a study of T cells in Graves' hyperthyroidism and ophthalmopathy. TCRdb reanalysed the multiplex PCR reads using MiXCR and keeps one entry per CDR3 protein. The table includes roughly 93,000 distinct CDR3 sequences, over 50% detected once. What was sequenced was blood. Every receptor here comes from a woman aged 40 to 50 with Graves' hyperthyroidism. The CDR3 runs from the conserved cysteine through the conserved F or W. A D gene is named only where the DNA matches it firmly. The size of a clone is reported for some rows only, either as once, few or many, or as a class for expanded clones.

d_call j_call v_call cdr3_length clone_size cdr3_nt cdr3_aa
. TRBJ1-4 TRBV7-2 13 many TGTGCCAGCAGCTTAGAGAGTTTGGAAAAACTGTTTTTT CASSLESLEKLFF
TRBD1 TRBJ2-5 TRBV4-3 17 once TGCGCCAGCAGCCAAGATGGGAACAGGGGATCCCGAGAGACCCAGTACTTC CASSQDGNRGSRETQYF
. TRBJ1-4 TRBV20-1 13 many TGCAGTGCTACTGATCGGATCAATGAAAAACTGTTTTTT CSATDRINEKLFF
. TRBJ1-2 TRBV7-9 17 many TGTGCCAGCAGCTTTTTAGGGCCTTGGACAGCTAACTATGGCTACACCTTC CASSFLGPWTANYGYTF
TRBD1 TRBJ1-5 TRBV7-9 13 many TGTGCCAGCAGCCTATTAGGGGGCAAGCCCCAGCATTTT CASSLLGGKPQHF
. TRBJ1-5 TRBV29-1 13 . TGCAGCTTCGCGGGAGGGGTAAATCAGCCCCAGCATTTT CSFAGGVNQPQHF
. TRBJ1-2 TRBV5-1 16 many TGCGCCAGCAGCTTGGGGACCCGGACTGCTAACTATGGCTACACCTTC CASSLGTRTANYGYTF
. TRBJ2-7 TRBV6-6 13 many TGTGCCAGCAGTGAGGACAGACACTACGAGCAGTACTTC CASSEDRHYEQYF
TRBD2 TRBJ2-7 TRBV7-9 16 . TGTGCCAGCAGCCTGACTAGTCCTAGCGGGAGTTACGAGCAGTACTTC CASSLTSPSGSYEQYF
TRBD2 TRBJ2-3 TRBV20-1 13 many TGCAGTGCTAGAGATGGGACTATTCATACGCAGTATTTT CSARDGTIHTQYF
. TRBJ1-2 TRBV30 14 . TGTGCCTGGAGTGTACCGGGGTGGTTTTATGGCTACACCTTC CAWSVPGWFYGYTF
TRBD1 TRBJ2-5 TRBV29-1 13 once TGCAGCGCCGAAGGGGACAGAGAAGAGACCCAGTACTTC CSAEGDREETQYF
TRBD1 TRBJ1-1 TRBV10-3 15 . TGTGCCATCGGGACAGGGGGCGCCGGGGACACTGAAGCTTTCTTT CAIGTGGAGDTEAFF
TRBD2 TRBJ2-5 TRBV12-3/TRBV12-4 12 . TGTGCCAGCGGGCTAGCGGGAAGGACCCAGTACTTC CASGLAGRTQYF
. TRBJ1-2 TRBV6-6 13 many TGTGCCAGCAGTTACGGAGAAGCGGGGGGCTACACCTTC CASSYGEAGGYTF
. TRBJ1-1 TRBV10-3 15 . TGTGCCATCGGGAACCCACAGTATATGAACACTGAAGCTTTCTTT CAIGNPQYMNTEAFF
TRBD1 TRBJ2-5 TRBV29-1 14 . TGCAGCTCCAGAGCGCAGGGGGCGCGAGAGACCCAGTACTTC CSSRAQGARETQYF
. TRBJ1-1 TRBV5-1 15 many TGCGCCAGCAGCGAACGGGTTCTCCCGTACACTGAAGCTTTCTTT CASSERVLPYTEAFF
. TRBJ2-6 TRBV10-3 17 many TGTGCCATCAGTGGGTCCTTTTACGGGTCTGGGGCCAACGTCCTGACTTTC CAISGSFYGSGANVLTF
. TRBJ2-2 TRBV20-1 14 . TGCAGTGCTAGAGGGCAGCTGAACACCGGGGAGCTGTCTTGG CSARGQLNTGELSW
TRBD2 TRBJ2-5 TRBV12-3/TRBV12-4 15 . TGTGCCAGCAGTCTAGGACTAGCGGTTCAAGAGGCCCAGTACTTC CASSLGLAVQEAQYF
. TRBJ1-6 TRBV7-2 16 . TGTGCCAGCAGCTTAGGCGGCGGAGGCTATAATTCACCCCTCCACTTT CASSLGGGGYNSPLHF
. TRBJ1-4 TRBV6-5 14 many TGTGCCAGCAGTTACCCGGGCCAAAATGAAAAACTGTTTTTT CASSYPGQNEKLFF
. TRBJ1-5 TRBV20-1 16 . TGCAGTGCTAGGAGTGGGGGGGGGACGGGCAATCAGCCCCAGCATTTT CSARSGGGTGNQPQHF
. TRBJ2-7 TRBV30 14 . TGTGCCTGGAGTTTTACAGGGATCTCTGGCGAGCAGTACTTC CAWSFTGISGEQYF
. TRBJ1-4 TRBV7-8 12 many TGTGCCAGCAGCCGGGTGGGGGAAAAACTGTTTTTT CASSRVGEKLFF
. TRBJ2-7 TRBV9 14 many TGTGCCAGCAGCGTAGACCCGGGGGCTGTGGAGCAGTACTTC CASSVDPGAVEQYF
. TRBJ1-2 TRBV7-2 12 . TGTGCCAGCAGCCCCCAGGCTTATGGCTACACCTTC CASSPQAYGYTF
. TRBJ2-7 TRBV6-6 17 . TGTGCCAGCAGTTACTCGATTATGTCCAGGAAAACCTACGAGCAGCACTTC CASSYSIMSRKTYEQHF
TRBD1 TRBJ1-1 TRBV7-9 13 many TGTGCCAGCAGCGTCTCGGGACAGGCTGAAGCTTTCTTT CASSVSGQAEAFF
. TRBJ1-2 TRBV9 13 many TGTGCCAGCAGCGCAGGGACTTACTATGGCTACACCTTC CASSAGTYYGYTF
. TRBJ2-3 TRBV2 13 . TGTGCCAGCACCCTCGACAGCACAGATACGCAGTATTTT CASTLDSTDTQYF
TRBD2 TRBJ2-7 TRBV19 20 once TGTGCCAGTAGTATAGGAGGGGGACTAGCGGGAGCACGAGTTGCGCACGAGCAGTACTTC CASSIGGGLAGARVAHEQYF
. TRBJ1-5 TRBV2 13 medium-sized TGTGCCAGCAGTGATTCGGGGGGACAGCCCCAGCATTTT CASSDSGGQPQHF
. TRBJ1-1 TRBV15 13 . TGTGCCACCAGCGCACAGGGTAGGACTGAAGCTTTCTTT CATSAQGRTEAFF
TRBD2 TRBJ2-5 TRBV18 13 once TGTGCCAGCTCACCAGGGGGACTAGCGGGAGGAGAATTC CASSPGGLAGGEF
. TRBJ1-1 TRBV2 13 many TGTGCCAGCAGTCAGGGAATATCAGCTGAAGCTTTCTTT CASSQGISAEAFF
TRBD1 TRBJ1-5 TRBV9 18 . TGCGCCAGCAGCCAAGACGACAGGGGGTTCTCGGACAATCAGCCCCAGCATTTT CASSQDDRGFSDNQPQHF
. TRBJ2-2 TRBV9 17 . TGTGCCAGCAGAGGTGAAGGGGGGGACGGGAACACCGGGGAGCTGTTTTTT CASRGEGGDGNTGELFF
. TRBJ1-1 TRBV15 15 . TGTGCCACCAGCAGAGTTTTGGGGTTGAACACTGAAGCTTTCTTT CATSRVLGLNTEAFF
TRBD1 TRBJ1-4 TRBV29-1 13 many TGCAGCGTTGGAGGGGGCACTAATGAAAAACTGTTTTTT CSVGGGTNEKLFF
. TRBJ1-5 TRBV12-3/TRBV12-4 14 . TGTGCCAGCGCGGACAGCTGTGGCAATCAGCCCCAGCATTTT CASADSCGNQPQHF
TRBD1 TRBJ1-1 TRBV5-1 14 . TGCGCCAGCAGCTTCGGGCAGGGGGTCACTGAAGCTTTCTTT CASSFGQGVTEAFF
TRBD2 TRBJ2-2 TRBV10-3 14 . TGTGCCATCAGTGAAGAACTAGCGGGAGGCGAGCTGTTTTTT CAISEELAGGELFF
. TRBJ1-5 TRBV7-9 13 few TGTGCCAGCAGCTTGGTGGGCAATCAGCCCCAGCATTTT CASSLVGNQPQHF
TRBD1 TRBJ2-5 TRBV5-1 16 once TGCGCCAGCAGCTGGACAGCGACAGGGGGCCAAGAGACCCAGTACTTC CASSWTATGGQETQYF
TRBD2 TRBJ2-7 TRBV4-2 13 . TGTGCCAGCAGAATAGCGGGAATATACGAGCAGTACTTC CASRIAGIYEQYF
. TRBJ1-1 TRBV3-1 15 many TGTGCCAGCAGCCCACATCTACAGGGAGACACTGAAGCTTTCTTT CASSPHLQGDTEAFF